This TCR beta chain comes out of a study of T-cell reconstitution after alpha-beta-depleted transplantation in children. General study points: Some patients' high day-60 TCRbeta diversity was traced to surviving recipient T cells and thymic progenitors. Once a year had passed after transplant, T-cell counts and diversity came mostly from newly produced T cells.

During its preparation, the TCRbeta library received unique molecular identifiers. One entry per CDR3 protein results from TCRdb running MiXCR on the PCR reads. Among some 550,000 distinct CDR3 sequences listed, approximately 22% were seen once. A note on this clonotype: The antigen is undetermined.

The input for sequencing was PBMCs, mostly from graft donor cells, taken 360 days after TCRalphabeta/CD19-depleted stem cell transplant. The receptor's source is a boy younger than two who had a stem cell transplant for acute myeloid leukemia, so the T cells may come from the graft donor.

CDR3 DNA: TGCGCCAGCAGCCAAGGTGTCCTAGCGGGGGGAGAAACCCAGTACTTC. It translates to CASSQGVLAGGETQYF. This chain links TRBV4-3 with TRBJ2-5, with 11 bases lining up with TRBD2. The CDR3 runs to 16 residues. Germline V gene lookup returns CDR1 LGHNA and CDR2 YSLEER. Trimming at V came to 1 base and at J to 8 bases, leaving 9 bases not matched to a gene.